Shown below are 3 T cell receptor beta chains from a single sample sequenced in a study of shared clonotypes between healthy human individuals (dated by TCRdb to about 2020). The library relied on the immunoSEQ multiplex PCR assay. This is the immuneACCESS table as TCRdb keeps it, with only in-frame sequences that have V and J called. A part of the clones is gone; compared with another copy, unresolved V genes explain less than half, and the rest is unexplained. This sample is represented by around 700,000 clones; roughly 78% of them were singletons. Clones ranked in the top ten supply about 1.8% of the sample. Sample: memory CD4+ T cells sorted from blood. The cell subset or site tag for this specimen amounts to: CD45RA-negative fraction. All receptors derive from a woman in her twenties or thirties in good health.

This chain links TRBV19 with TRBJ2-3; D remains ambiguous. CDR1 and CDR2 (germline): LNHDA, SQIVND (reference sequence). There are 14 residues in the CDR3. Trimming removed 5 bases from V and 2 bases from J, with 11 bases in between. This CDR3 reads CASSLSGVTDTQYF. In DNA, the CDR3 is TGTGCCAGTAGTCTGTCAGGAGTCACAGATACGCAGTATTTT.

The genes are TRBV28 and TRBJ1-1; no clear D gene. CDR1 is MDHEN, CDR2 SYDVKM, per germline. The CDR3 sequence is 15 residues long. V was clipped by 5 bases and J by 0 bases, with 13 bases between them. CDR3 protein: CASSPSTGMNTEAFF. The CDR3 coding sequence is TGTGCCAGCAGTCCCTCGACCGGGATGAACACTGAAGCTTTCTTT.

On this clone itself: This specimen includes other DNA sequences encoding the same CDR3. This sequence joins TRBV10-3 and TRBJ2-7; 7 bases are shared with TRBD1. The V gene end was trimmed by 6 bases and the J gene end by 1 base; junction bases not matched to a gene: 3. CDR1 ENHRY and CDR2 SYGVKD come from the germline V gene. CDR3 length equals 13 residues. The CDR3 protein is CAIRRDSSYEQYF. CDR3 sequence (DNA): TGTGCCATCAGGAGGGACAGTTCCTACGAGCAGTACTTC.